This TCR beta chain is from a study of blood T cell repertoires in COVID-19. As processed by the authors: Reference gene primers were amplified, and this amplification served to estimate nucleated cell counts. Sequencing used immunoSEQ multiplex PCR; TCRdb keeps in-frame clones, though not all of them. Clone size and the V and J calls come from that table; the DNA yielded D and trimming. The sample holds 150,000 to 180,000 clones, roughly 80% seen once. The J segment lost 2 bases and the V segment lost 4 bases, leaving 4 bases of the junction unmatched. Germline assignment: CDR1 LGHDT and CDR2 YNNKEL (reference sequence). CDR3 size: 15 residues.

The receptor comes from a man aged 55 to 70 with acute or convalescent COVID-19. Sequencing was done on a sample of peripheral blood. The gene calls are TRBV3-1 (or the pseudogene TRBV3-2) and TRBJ2-1; 8 bases map to TRBD1. CDR3 DNA sequence: TGTGCCAGCAGCCCCGACAGGGGCGCCTACAATGAGCAGTTCTTC. Translated: CASSPDRGAYNEQFF.